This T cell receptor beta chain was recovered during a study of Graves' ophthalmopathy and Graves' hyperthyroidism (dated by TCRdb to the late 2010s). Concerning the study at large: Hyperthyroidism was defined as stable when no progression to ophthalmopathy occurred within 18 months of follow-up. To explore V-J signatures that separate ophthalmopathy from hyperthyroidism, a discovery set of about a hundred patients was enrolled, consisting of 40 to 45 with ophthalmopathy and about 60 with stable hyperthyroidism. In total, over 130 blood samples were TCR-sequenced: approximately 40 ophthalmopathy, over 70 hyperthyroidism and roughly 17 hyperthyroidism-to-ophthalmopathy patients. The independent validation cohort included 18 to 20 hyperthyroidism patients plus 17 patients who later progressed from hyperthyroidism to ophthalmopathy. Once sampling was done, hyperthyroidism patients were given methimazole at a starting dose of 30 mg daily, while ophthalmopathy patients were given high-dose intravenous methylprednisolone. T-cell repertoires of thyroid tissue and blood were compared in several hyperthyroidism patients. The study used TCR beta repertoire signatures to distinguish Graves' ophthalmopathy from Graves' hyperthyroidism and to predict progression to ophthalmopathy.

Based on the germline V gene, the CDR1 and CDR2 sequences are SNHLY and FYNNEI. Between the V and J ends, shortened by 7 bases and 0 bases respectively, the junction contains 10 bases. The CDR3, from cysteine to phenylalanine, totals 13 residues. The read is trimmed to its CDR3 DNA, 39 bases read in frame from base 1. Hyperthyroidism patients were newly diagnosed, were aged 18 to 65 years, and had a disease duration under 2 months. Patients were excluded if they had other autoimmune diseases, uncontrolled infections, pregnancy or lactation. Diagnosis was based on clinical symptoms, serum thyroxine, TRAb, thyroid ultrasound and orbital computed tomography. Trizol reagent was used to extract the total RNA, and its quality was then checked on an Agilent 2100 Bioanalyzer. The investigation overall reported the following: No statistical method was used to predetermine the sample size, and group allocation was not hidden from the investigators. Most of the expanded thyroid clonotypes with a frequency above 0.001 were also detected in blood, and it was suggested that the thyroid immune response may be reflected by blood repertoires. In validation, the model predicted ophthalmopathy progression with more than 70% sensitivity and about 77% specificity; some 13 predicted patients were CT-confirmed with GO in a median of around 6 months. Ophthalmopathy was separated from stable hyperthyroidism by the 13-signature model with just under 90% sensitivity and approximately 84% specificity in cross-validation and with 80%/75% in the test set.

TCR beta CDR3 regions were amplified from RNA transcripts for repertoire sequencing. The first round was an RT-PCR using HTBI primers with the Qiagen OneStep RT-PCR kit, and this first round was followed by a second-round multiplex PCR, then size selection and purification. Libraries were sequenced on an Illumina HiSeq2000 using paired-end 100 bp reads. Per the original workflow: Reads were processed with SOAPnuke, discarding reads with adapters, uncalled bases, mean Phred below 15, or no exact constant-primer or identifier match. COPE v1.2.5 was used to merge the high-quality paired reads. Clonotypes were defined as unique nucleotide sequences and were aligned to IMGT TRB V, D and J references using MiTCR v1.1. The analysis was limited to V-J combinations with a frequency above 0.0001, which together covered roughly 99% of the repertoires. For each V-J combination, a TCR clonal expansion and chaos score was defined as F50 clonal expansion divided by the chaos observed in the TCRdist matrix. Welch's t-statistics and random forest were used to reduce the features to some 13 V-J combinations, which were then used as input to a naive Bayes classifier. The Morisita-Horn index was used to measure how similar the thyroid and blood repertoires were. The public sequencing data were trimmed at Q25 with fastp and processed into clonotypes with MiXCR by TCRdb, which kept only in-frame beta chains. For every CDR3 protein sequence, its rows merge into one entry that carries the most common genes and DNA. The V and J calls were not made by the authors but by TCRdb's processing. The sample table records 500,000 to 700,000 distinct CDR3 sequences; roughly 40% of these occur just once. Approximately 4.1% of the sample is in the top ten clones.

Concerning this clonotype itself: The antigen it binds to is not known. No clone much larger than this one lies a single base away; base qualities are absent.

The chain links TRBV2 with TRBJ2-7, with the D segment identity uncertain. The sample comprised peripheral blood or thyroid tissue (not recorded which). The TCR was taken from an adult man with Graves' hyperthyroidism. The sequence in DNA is TGTGCCAGCAAGGACGTAAGCTCCTACGAGCAGTACTTC. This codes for CASKDVSSYEQYF.